The rows below give T cell receptor beta chains drawn from one sample of a study of beta chain features in type 1 diabetes. The assay was immunoSEQ multiplex PCR, and TCRdb's table has in-frame clones only and misses some. Of under 400,000 clones in the sample, around 20% were seen once. Sequenced sample: naive CD4+ T cells from blood. These receptors were obtained from a woman aged 18 to 35 in good health. Each CDR3 is given with its conserved first and last residue. A D gene is named only where the DNA matches it firmly. Part of the rows lack a size; the others show once, few, many or a class for expanded clones.

>.|TRBJ1-1|TRBV4-1|.
CASSLGGNTEAFF
TGCGCCAGCAGCCTGGGGGGAAACACTGAAGCTTTCTTT
>.|TRBJ2-3|TRBV7-9|TRBD1
CASSPRGQGSGADTQYF
TGTGCCAGCAGCCCAAGGGGACAGGGAAGCGGAGCAGATACGCAGTATTTT
>.|TRBJ2-5|TRBV18|.
CASSPQGRETQYF
TGTGCCAGCTCACCACAAGGGAGGGAGACCCAGTACTTC
>few|TRBJ1-1|TRBV4-1|.
CASSPVHNTEAFF
TGCGCCAGCAGCCCGGTCCATAACACTGAAGCTTTCTTT
>few|TRBJ1-1|TRBV19|.
CASSRGPTSRAFF
TGTGCCAGTAGTAGAGGGCCCACTTCTCGAGCTTTCTTT
>few|TRBJ2-5|TRBV6-5|TRBD2
CATRGLAGRETQYF
TGTGCCACTAGGGGACTAGCGGGCAGAGAGACCCAGTACTTC
>.|TRBJ1-1|TRBV29-1|.
CSGGSRGTEAFF
TGCAGCGGTGGGAGTCGGGGCACTGAAGCTTTCTTT
>few|TRBJ2-1|TRBV7-7|TRBD2
CASSLSGSDEQFF
TGTGCTAGCAGTCTCAGCGGGAGCGATGAGCAGTTCTTC
>few|TRBJ1-5|TRBV30|TRBD1
CAWKGAPGNQPQHF
TGTGCCTGGAAGGGGGCGCCGGGCAATCAGCCCCAGCATTTT
>few|TRBJ2-7|TRBV11-3|TRBD2
CASSLIAGYEQYF
TGTGCCAGCAGCTTGATAGCGGGCTACGAGCAGTACTTC
>few|TRBJ1-1|TRBV29-1|.
CSVEGLGYTEAFF
TGCAGCGTTGAAGGACTGGGTTATACTGAAGCTTTCTTT
>few|TRBJ2-7|TRBV7-9|TRBD1
CASSLWGRQGAREQYF
TGTGCCAGCAGCTTATGGGGGCGACAGGGGGCGCGGGAGCAGTACTTC
>.|TRBJ2-2|TRBV2|TRBD1
CASSFQGANTGELFF
TGTGCCAGCAGTTTTCAGGGGGCCAACACCGGGGAGCTGTTTTTT
>once|TRBJ1-1|TRBV5-1|TRBD1
CASSLEGADTEAFF
TGCGCCAGCAGCTTGGAGGGGGCGGACACTGAAGCTTTCTTT
>.|TRBJ2-3|TRBV5-6|.
CASSLDRFTDTQYF
TGTGCCAGCAGCTTGGACAGGTTCACAGATACGCAGTATTTT
>.|TRBJ2-1|TRBV2|TRBD1
CASGTGGNYNEQFF
TGTGCCAGCGGGACAGGGGGAAACTACAATGAGCAGTTCTTC
>.|TRBJ1-1|TRBV2|.
CASITSGTEAFF
TGTGCCAGCATTACCAGTGGTACTGAAGCTTTCTTT
>few|TRBJ2-1|TRBV19|TRBD1
CASSIFEGTGYNEQFF
TGTGCCAGTAGTATTTTCGAGGGGACAGGCTACAATGAGCAGTTCTTC
>few|TRBJ2-5|TRBV11-2|.
CASSHSARTPGGQETQYF
TGTGCCAGCAGCCATTCCGCCCGGACACCCGGGGGCCAAGAGACCCAGTACTTC
>few|TRBJ2-7|TRBV11-2|.
CASSPGHSSSYEQYF
TGTGCCAGCAGCCCAGGACACTCTAGCTCCTACGAGCAGTACTTC
>few|TRBJ2-4|TRBV29-1|TRBD2
CSVRTSGGLAKNIQYF
TGCAGCGTTCGGACTAGCGGGGGCCTAGCCAAAAACATTCAGTACTTC
>.|TRBJ2-7|TRBV5-6|.
CASSLTGNVVYEQYF
TGTGCCAGCAGCTTAACAGGGAATGTCGTCTACGAGCAGTACTTC
>few|TRBJ2-5|TRBV7-2|.
CASSLRGQETQYF
TGTGCCAGCAGCTTAAGGGGCCAAGAGACCCAGTACTTC
>.|TRBJ1-5|TRBV28|TRBD1
CASSSDRGRGQPQHF
TGTGCCAGCAGTTCGGACAGGGGGCGAGGACAGCCCCAGCATTTT
>few|TRBJ1-2|TRBV19|.
CASTLENYGYTF
TGTGCCAGTACTCTGGAGAACTATGGCTACACCTTC
>.|TRBJ2-5|TRBV18|.
CASSPRGNQETQYF
TGTGCCAGCTCACCGAGGGGGAACCAAGAGACCCAGTACTTC
>.|TRBJ1-1|TRBV29-1|.
CSVVIGNTEAFF
TGCAGCGTTGTTATCGGGAACACTGAAGCTTTCTTT
>.|TRBJ1-2|TRBV2|.
CASRPALRRGEGYTF
TGTGCCAGCAGACCCGCACTCAGACGGGGGGAAGGCTACACCTTC
>.|TRBJ2-2|TRBV29-1|.
CSVAPGGAATGELFF
TGCAGCGTTGCCCCCGGAGGTGCAGCCACCGGGGAGCTGTTTTTT
>few|TRBJ2-5|TRBV23-1|TRBD2
CASSQSRTSGGAVEETQYF
TGCGCCAGCAGTCAATCCCGGACTAGCGGGGGGGCCGTCGAGGAGACCCAGTACTTC
>.|TRBJ2-3|TRBV19|TRBD1
CASTGGTRADTQYF
TGTGCCAGCACAGGGGGTACAAGAGCAGATACGCAGTATTTT
>.|TRBJ2-4|TRBV5-4|TRBD1
CASSYSGTGEAKNIQYF
TGTGCCAGCAGCTACTCCGGGACAGGGGAGGCCAAAAACATTCAGTACTTC
>few|TRBJ2-1|TRBV11-3|TRBD1
CASSLGTIGTGESNEQFF
TGTGCCAGCAGCTTAGGTACGATAGGGACAGGGGAGTCCAATGAGCAGTTCTTC
>few|TRBJ2-1|TRBV15|TRBD2
CATSRKREAVNEQFF
TGTGCCACCAGCAGAAAGCGGGAGGCCGTCAATGAGCAGTTCTTC
>few|TRBJ2-2|TRBV21-1|.
CASSNQGGGELFF
TGTGCCAGCAGCAATCAGGGTGGCGGGGAGCTGTTTTTT
>.|TRBJ1-1|TRBV4-2|.
CASSLGRDTEAFF
TGTGCCAGCAGCCTAGGGAGGGACACTGAAGCTTTCTTT
>few|TRBJ1-2|TRBV4-1|.
CASSFFSRGRGYTF
TGCGCCAGCAGCTTTTTTTCCAGGGGCCGGGGCTACACCTTC
>few|TRBJ2-5|TRBV5-1|TRBD2
CASSTGLAGETQYF
TGCGCCAGCAGCACAGGACTAGCCGGGGAGACCCAGTACTTC
>.|TRBJ1-5|TRBV7-2|TRBD1
CASSKGGRHQPQHF
TGTGCCAGCAGCAAAGGGGGCAGACATCAGCCCCAGCATTTT
>.|TRBJ1-1|TRBV18|.
CASFYSGGITEAFF
TGTGCCAGCTTTTACTCCGGGGGGATTACTGAAGCTTTCTTT
>.|TRBJ2-7|TRBV7-2|.
CASSLESGTRTYEQYF
TGTGCCAGCAGCTTAGAGTCCGGGACAAGAACGTACGAGCAGTACTTC
>few|TRBJ2-1|TRBV7-9|TRBD2
CASSPGTSGRWSSYNEQFF
TGTGCCAGCAGCCCAGGGACTAGCGGGAGGTGGAGCTCCTACAATGAGCAGTTCTTC
>few|TRBJ2-5|TRBV29-1|.
CSALDSSQETQYF
TGCAGCGCCCTGGACAGTTCCCAAGAGACCCAGTACTTC
>.|TRBJ2-2|TRBV9|TRBD2
CASSPGTSTTGELFF
TGTGCCAGCAGTCCCGGGACTAGCACTACCGGGGAGCTGTTTTTT
>few|TRBJ1-1|TRBV7-2|TRBD1
CASSYYRGTMNTEAFF
TGTGCCAGCAGCTATTACAGGGGGACGATGAACACTGAAGCTTTCTTT
>.|TRBJ1-2|TRBV18|TRBD1
CASSLYPRGQDYGYTF
TGTGCCAGCTCACTATACCCCCGGGGACAGGACTATGGCTACACCTTC
>few|TRBJ1-3|TRBV18|TRBD1
CASSPDRGKGNTIYF
TGTGCCAGCTCACCGGACAGGGGAAAAGGAAACACCATATATTTT